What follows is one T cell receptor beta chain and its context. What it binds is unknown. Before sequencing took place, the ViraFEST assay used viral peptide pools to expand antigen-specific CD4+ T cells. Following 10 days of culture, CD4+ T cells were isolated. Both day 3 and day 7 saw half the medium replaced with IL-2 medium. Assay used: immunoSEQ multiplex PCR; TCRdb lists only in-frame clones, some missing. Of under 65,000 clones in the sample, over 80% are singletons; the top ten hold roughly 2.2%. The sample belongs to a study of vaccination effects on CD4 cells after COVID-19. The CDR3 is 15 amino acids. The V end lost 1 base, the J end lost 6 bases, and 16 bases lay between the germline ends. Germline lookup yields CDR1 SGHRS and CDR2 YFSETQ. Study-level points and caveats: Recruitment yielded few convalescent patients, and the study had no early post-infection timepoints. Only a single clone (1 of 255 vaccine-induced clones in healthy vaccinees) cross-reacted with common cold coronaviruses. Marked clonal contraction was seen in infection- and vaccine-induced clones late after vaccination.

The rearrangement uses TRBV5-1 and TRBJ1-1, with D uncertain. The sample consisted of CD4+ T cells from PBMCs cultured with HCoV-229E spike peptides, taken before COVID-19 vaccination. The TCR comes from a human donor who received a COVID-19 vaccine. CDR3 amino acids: CASSLRSLGDSEAFF. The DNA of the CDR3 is TGCGCCAGCAGCTTGAGGTCACTTGGAGATTCTGAAGCTTTCTTT.